Presented here are 30 T cell receptor beta chains from one specimen sequenced in a study of blood T cell repertoires in COVID-19. Profiled with immunoSEQ multiplex PCR; TCRdb holds only in-frame clones, not every one. The sample carries roughly 150,000 clones, roughly 87% recorded once. The sequencing input was peripheral blood. These TCRs come from a human donor in a cohort sampled during active COVID-19.

The CDR3 spells CASSRDSAMGTEAFF. CDR3 DNA sequence: TGCGCCAGCAGCAGGGACAGCGCAATGGGGACTGAAGCTTTCTTT. The J gene is TRBJ1-1, the V gene TRBV5-1; 7 bases align to TRBD1. There are 15 residues in the CDR3. V dropped 4 bases and J dropped 5; count of bases not matched to a gene: 11. The germline CDR1 and CDR2 sequences are SGHRS and YFSETQ.

The rearrangement joins TRBV5-1 to TRBJ2-1, with 11 nucleotides matching TRBD2. Germline CDR1 and CDR2: SGHRS and YFSETQ. J was trimmed by 5 bases and V by 3 bases; bases with no gene match: 4. The CDR3 contains 15 residues. The CDR3 reads CASSSLAGGHNEQFF. Here the CDR3 DNA reads TGCGCCAGCAGCTCGTTAGCGGGGGGGCACAATGAGCAGTTCTTC.

This rearrangement joins TRBV7-3 to TRBJ2-2; 9 bases line up with TRBD2. Germline V lookup: CDR1 SGHTA, CDR2 FQGTGA. V lost 1 base, J lost 5 bases, and 11 bases stayed unmatched. This CDR3 has 18 residues. CDR3 sequence: CASSLSPGVAGGTGELFF. The CDR3 region has the DNA TGTGCCAGCAGCTTAAGCCCCGGCGTGGCGGGAGGGACCGGGGAGCTGTTTTTT.

Only one count was recorded for this clone. The rearrangement links TRBV28 to TRBJ1-2; D may be TRBD1 (5 bases). The CDR3 loop spans 13 amino acids. In germline, CDR1 is MDHEN, CDR2 SYDVKM. V gave up 6 bases and J gave up 2 bases, with 10 bases separating them. The CDR3 coding sequence is TGTGCCAGCAGCCGGGGGGTAAACTATGGCTACACCTTC. This encodes CASSRGVNYGYTF.

V usage is TRBV7-9 and J usage is TRBJ1-2; 8 positions match TRBD1. The CDR3 covers 16 residues. V shed 8 bases, J shed 6 bases, and the junction held 17 bases outside the gene matches. Germline CDR1 and CDR2: SEHNR and FQNEAQ (reference sequence). This chain's CDR3 is CASGTEQGGRLDGYTF. CDR3 in DNA: TGTGCCAGCGGAACAGAACAGGGGGGAAGGTTGGATGGCTACACCTTC.

This clone has only one observation. This same CDR3 is encoded by further DNA sequences in the sample. The chain links TRBV20-1 to TRBJ2-3, with D unresolved. The CDR3 runs to 11 residues. Germline V CDR1 and CDR2: DFQATT, SNEGSKA (reference sequence). Trimming took off 8 bases at V and 6 bases at J, with 12 bases between the two ends. CDR3 nucleotide sequence: TGCAGTCCCCTTTCCCGGGATACGCAGTATTTT. This sequence encodes CSPLSRDTQYF.

The chain recombines TRBV12-3 or TRBV12-4 with TRBJ2-1; the D gene is possibly TRBD1 (6 bases). The CDR3 loop spans 13 amino acids. The V end was cut by 5 bases, the J end by 8 bases, with 13 bases between. The CDR3 reads CASSPNRVYEQFF. CDR3 coding DNA: TGTGCCAGCAGTCCTAACAGGGTTTATGAGCAGTTCTTC.

The CDR3 loop is CASSQTPAGIQETQYF. Here the CDR3 DNA reads TGTGCCAGCAGCCAGACGCCGGCGGGGATACAAGAGACCCAGTACTTC. V gene TRBV3-1 (or the pseudogene TRBV3-2) combines with J gene TRBJ2-5; TRBD2 is a possible D gene (6 bases). Germline values: CDR1 LGHDT, CDR2 YNNKEL (reference sequence). The V end lost 3 bases, the J end lost 2 bases, and 16 bases lay between the germline ends. The CDR3 runs 16 residues.

The chain uses TRBV11-2 and TRBJ2-2, with 8 bases that match TRBD2. This CDR3 spans 15 amino acids. V was clipped by 5 bases and J by 4 bases; unmatched bases: 6. The germline V gene encodes CDR1 SGHAT and CDR2 FQNNGV. The CDR3 reads CASSPVGGVTGELFF. The CDR3 nucleotides read TGTGCCAGCAGCCCAGTCGGGGGGGTCACCGGGGAGCTGTTTTTT.

The chain combines TRBV9 with TRBJ2-7; 10 positions match TRBD1. The CDR3 is 16 residues long. With 0 bases clipped from V and 4 bases from J, the junction kept 7 bases outside the gene matches. In germline, CDR1 is SGDLS, CDR2 YYNGEE. The CDR3 reads CASSVGGTGVMYEQYF. The DNA for the CDR3 is TGTGCCAGCAGCGTAGGGGGGACAGGGGTTATGTACGAGCAGTACTTC. The complete variable domain, with remaining parts taken from reference TRBV9 and TRBJ2-7, reads DSGVTQTPKHLITATGQRVTLRCSPRSGDLSVYWYQQSLDQGLQFLIQYYNGEERAKGNILERFSAQQFPDLHSELNLSSLELGDSALYFCASSVGGTGVMYEQYFGPGTRLTVT.

This clone was seen more than once but under ten times. The chain recombines TRBV13 with TRBJ2-7, with D uncertain. The CDR3 loop spans 14 amino acids. Trimming shortened V by 4 bases and J by 0 bases, and 10 bases separated the two germline ends. Germline V gives CDR1 PRHDT, CDR2 FYEKMQ (reference sequence). CDR3 DNA: TGTGCCAGCAGCTCCACAGTTAGCTCCTACGAGCAGTACTTC. Translation gives CASSSTVSSYEQYF.

This clone was observed a handful of times. The chain links TRBV30 to TRBJ1-1; the D is unclear. Trimming removed 4 bases at V and 10 bases at J, with 13 bases between. CDR1 GTSNPN and CDR2 SVGIG come from the germline V gene (reference sequence). The CDR3 extends over 11 amino acids. CDR3 region: CAWTDGVRAFF. CDR3 nucleotides: TGTGCCTGGACGGACGGGGTGAGAGCTTTCTTT.

The genes are TRBV27 and TRBJ1-5; 7 bases map to TRBD1. Germline V gene lookup returns CDR1 MNHEY and CDR2 SMNVEV (reference sequence). This CDR3 contains 15 residues. Losses at the gene ends were 5 bases for V and 11 bases for J; bases not matched to a gene: 15. CDR3 residues: CASSPTGAYGEAQHF. The CDR3 DNA sequence: TGTGCCAGCAGTCCCACAGGGGCATACGGGGAAGCCCAGCATTTT.

This sequence joins TRBV6-5 and TRBJ2-5; D is perhaps TRBD2 (6 bases). The germline gives CDR1 MNHEY, CDR2 SVGAGI. The V gene lost 4 bases and the J gene lost 5 bases, with 17 bases spanning the gap. This CDR3 region has 15 residues. The CDR3 region is CASSSGTLPGETQYF. CDR3 coding DNA: TGTGCCAGCAGTTCCGGGACTCTCCCGGGGGAGACCCAGTACTTC.

The genes are TRBV28 and TRBJ1-4; 7 nucleotides align to TRBD1. CDR3 length: 14 residues. CDR1 MDHEN and CDR2 SYDVKM come from the germline V gene. Trimming took 6 bases from V and 4 from J; bases not matched to a gene: 5. The CDR3 reads CASSPTGFNEKLFF. CDR3 DNA: TGTGCCAGCAGCCCGACAGGGTTTAATGAAAAACTGTTTTTT.

This chain uses TRBV6-5 with TRBJ1-5, with no clear D. CDR3 length equals 13 residues. Germline CDR1 MNHEY, CDR2 SVGAGI. V lost 9 bases and J lost 6, with 15 bases in between. As DNA, the CDR3 is TGTGCCAGTACTAGGCAGGAGGGTCAGCCCCAGCATTTT. Protein: CASTRQEGQPQHF.

This chain links TRBV19 with TRBJ1-1; 8 positions match TRBD1. Trimming cost V 4 bases and J 3 bases; bases outside gene matches: 10. Germline V lookup: CDR1 LNHDA, CDR2 SQIVND (reference sequence). The CDR3 has 16 amino acids. CDR3: CASSKIPGQGYTEAFF. Written as DNA, the CDR3 is TGTGCCAGTAGTAAAATCCCCGGACAGGGCTACACTGAAGCTTTCTTT.

The gene calls are TRBV28 and TRBJ2-7, with 7 nucleotides matching TRBD2. The CDR3 has 14 residues. Germline V gene sequence: CDR1 MDHEN, CDR2 SYDVKM. The trim removed 3 bases at V and 6 bases at J, leaving 8 bases unmatched. The CDR3 coding sequence is TGTGCCAGCAGTTTTCGAGGGAGGGCTAGCGAGCAGTACTTC. It encodes CASSFRGRASEQYF. Complete variable domain (other parts from reference TRBV28 and TRBJ2-7): DVKVTQSSRYLVKRTGEKVFLECVQDMDHENMFWYRQDPGLGLRLIYFSYDVKMKEKGDIPEGYSVSREKKERFSLILESASTNQTSMYLCASSFRGRASEQYFGPGTRLTVT.

In nucleotides, the CDR3 is TGTGCCAGCAGCGTAGAAGGGACAGTCTCCTACGAGCAGTACTTC. Amino acids: CASSVEGTVSYEQYF. V is TRBV9 and J is TRBJ2-7; 7 bases map to TRBD1. The CDR3 has 15 residues. Germline CDR1 is SGDLS and CDR2 is YYNGEE. With 0 bases clipped from V and 0 bases from J, the junction kept 3 bases outside the gene matches.

The V gene is TRBV24-1, the J gene TRBJ1-2; D unclear. Germline V CDR1 and CDR2: KGHDR, SFDVKD. CDR3 length: 13 residues. Between the trimmed V and J ends, which lost 5 bases and 6 bases, there was a span of 12 bases. The DNA for the CDR3 is TGTGCCACCAGTGGGGCAGGCTACGATGGCTACACCTTC. This gives the protein CATSGAGYDGYTF.

V is TRBV5-1 and J is TRBJ2-2; D is possibly TRBD2 (6 bases). The V and J ends lost 5 bases and 5 bases respectively, with 16 bases between them. The CDR3 is 15 residues long. The germline V gene encodes CDR1 SGHRS and CDR2 YFSETQ. CDR3 sequence reads: CASRRRLGGTGELFF. CDR3 coding DNA: TGCGCCAGCAGAAGGCGACTAGGAGGTACCGGGGAGCTGTTTTTT.

V usage is TRBV5-5 and J usage is TRBJ1-5, with 7 bases aligning to TRBD1. The CDR3 is made up of 15 amino acids. Per germline, CDR1 SGHKS and CDR2 YYEKEE (reference sequence). The V gene end was trimmed by 1 base and the J gene end by 4 bases; junction bases not matched to a gene: 5. For the CDR3, the DNA is TGTGCCAGCAGCTTGAGGGGGCTCGGTAATCAGCCCCAGCATTTT. It yields the protein CASSLRGLGNQPQHF. Based on the CDR3 plus reference TRBV5-5 and TRBJ1-5, the full variable domain is DAGVTQSPTHLIKTRGQQVTLRCSPISGHKSVSWYQQVLGQGPQFIFQYYEKEERGRGNFPDRFSARQFPNYSSELNVNALLLGDSALYLCASSLRGLGNQPQHFGDGTRLSIL.

The genes are TRBV5-4 and TRBJ2-1; possibly TRBD1 for D (6 bases). This CDR3 has 15 residues. V shed 1 base and J shed 2 bases, with 10 bases lying between them. Germline V gene data show CDR1 as SGHNT and CDR2 as YYREEE (reference sequence). The CDR3 is CASSLYGGAYNEQFF. Written as DNA, the CDR3 is TGTGCCAGCAGCTTGTATGGGGGCGCCTACAATGAGCAGTTCTTC.

The chain couples TRBV7-2 to TRBJ1-4, with a tentative D call TRBD1 (6 bases). V was cut by 5 bases and J by 7 bases, with 11 bases left in between. In germline, CDR1 is SGHTA, CDR2 FQGNSA. The CDR3 runs 13 residues. As DNA, the CDR3 is TGTGCCAGCAGCCCCGGGACAAGTGAAAAACTGTTTTTT. Translating it yields CASSPGTSEKLFF.

This clone was detected once. The chain combines TRBV3-1 (or the pseudogene TRBV3-2) with TRBJ1-1, with unresolved D. Germline V gives CDR1 LGHDT, CDR2 YNNKEL (reference sequence). This CDR3 comprises 14 residues. Trimming pared 0 bases from V and 0 bases from J, leaving 5 bases between. The CDR3 sequence is CASSQDTVNTEAFF. The CDR3 region has the DNA TGTGCCAGCAGCCAAGACACGGTGAACACTGAAGCTTTCTTT.

This clone was counted a few times. V gene TRBV2 combines with J gene TRBJ1-1; 8 bases fit TRBD1. The germline CDR1 and CDR2 sequences are SNHLY and FYNNEI. Trimming cost V 6 bases and J 3 bases; bases outside gene matches: 6. CDR3 length equals 14 residues. The CDR3 coding sequence is TGTGCCAGCAGGGAGGACAGGGTGGACACTGAAGCTTTCTTT. This sequence encodes CASREDRVDTEAFF.

J is TRBJ1-1 and V is TRBV7-2, with 9 bases that match TRBD1. The CDR3 consists of 15 residues. Trimming at V came to 3 bases and at J to 3 bases, leaving 5 bases not matched to a gene. CDR1 is SGHTA, CDR2 FQGNSA, per germline. CDR3 region: CASSLGTGGHTEAFF. The CDR3 DNA reads TGTGCCAGCAGCTTGGGCACAGGGGGCCACACTGAAGCTTTCTTT. Full variable domain (outside the CDR3, taken from reference TRBV7-2 and TRBJ1-1): GAGVSQSPSNKVTEKGKDVELRCDPISGHTALYWYRQSLGQGLEFLIYFQGNSAPDKSGLPSDRFSAERTGGSVSTLTIQRTQQEDSAVYLCASSLGTGGHTEAFFGQGTRLTVV.

The gene calls are TRBV5-5 and TRBJ2-7; the match to TRBD1 covers 10 bases. This CDR3 is 15 amino acids long. Looked up from germline, CDR1 is SGHKS and CDR2 is YYEKEE (reference sequence). The trim removed 4 bases at V and 0 bases at J, leaving 4 bases unmatched. CDR3 protein: CASSTRTGGSYEQYF. CDR3 bases: TGTGCCAGCAGCACCCGGACAGGGGGCTCCTACGAGCAGTACTTC.

The CDR3: CASSQDLRQNQPQHF. CDR3 nucleotide sequence: TGCGCCAGCAGCCAAGATCTGAGACAGAATCAGCCCCAGCATTTT. This rearrangement joins TRBV4-1 to TRBJ1-5, with D possibly matching TRBD1 (5 bases). V lost 0 bases and J 4 bases, leaving 10 bases between the germline ends. The CDR3 is 15 residues long. Germline CDR1 is MGHRA and CDR2 is YSYEKL.

The chain is built from TRBV25-1 and TRBJ2-2, with 7 positions matching TRBD1. This CDR3 contains 16 residues. Germline V CDR1 and CDR2: MGHDK, SYGVNS. V dropped 6 bases and J dropped 1; count of bases not matched to a gene: 8. The CDR3 DNA reads as TGTGCCAGCAGAACAAACAGGGGCCGGAACACCGGGGAGCTGTTTTTT. It codes for CASRTNRGRNTGELFF. Using reference TRBV25-1 and TRBJ2-2 for the parts outside the CDR3, the full variable domain is EADIYQTPRYLVIGTGKKITLECSQTMGHDKMYWYQQDPGMELHLIHYSYGVNSTEKGDLSSESTVSRIRTEHFPLTLESARPSHTSQYLCASRTNRGRNTGELFFGEGSRLTVL.